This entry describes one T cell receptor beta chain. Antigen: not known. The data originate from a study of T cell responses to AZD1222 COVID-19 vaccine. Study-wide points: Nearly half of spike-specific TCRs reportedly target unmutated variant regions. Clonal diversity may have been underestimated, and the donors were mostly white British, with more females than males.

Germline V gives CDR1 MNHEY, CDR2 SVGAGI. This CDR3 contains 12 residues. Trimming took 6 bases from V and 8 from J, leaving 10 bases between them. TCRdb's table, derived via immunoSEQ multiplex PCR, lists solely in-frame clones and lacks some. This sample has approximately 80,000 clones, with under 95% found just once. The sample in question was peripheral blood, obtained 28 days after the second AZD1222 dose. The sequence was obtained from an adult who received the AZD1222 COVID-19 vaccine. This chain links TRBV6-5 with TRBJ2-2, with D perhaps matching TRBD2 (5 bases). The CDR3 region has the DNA TGTGCCAGCAGGGCCAGGAGGGGGGAGCTGTTTTTT. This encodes CASRARRGELFF.